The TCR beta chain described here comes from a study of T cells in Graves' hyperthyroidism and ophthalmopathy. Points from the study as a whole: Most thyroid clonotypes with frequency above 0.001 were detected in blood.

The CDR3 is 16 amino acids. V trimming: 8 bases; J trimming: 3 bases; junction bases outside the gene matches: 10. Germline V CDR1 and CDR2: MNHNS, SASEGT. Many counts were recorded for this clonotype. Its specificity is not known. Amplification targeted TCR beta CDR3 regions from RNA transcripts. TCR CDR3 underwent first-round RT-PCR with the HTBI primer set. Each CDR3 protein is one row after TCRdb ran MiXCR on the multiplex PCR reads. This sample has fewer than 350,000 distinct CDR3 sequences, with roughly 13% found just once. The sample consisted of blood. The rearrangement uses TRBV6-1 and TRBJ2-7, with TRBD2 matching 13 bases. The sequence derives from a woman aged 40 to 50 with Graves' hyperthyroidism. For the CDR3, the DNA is TGTGCCAGCCAACTCCAGGGACTAGCGGGATTCTACGAGCAGTACTTC. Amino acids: CASQLQGLAGFYEQYF.